The next 15 T cell receptor beta chains were all read from a single sample in a study of blood T cell repertoires in COVID-19. Clones were read by immunoSEQ multiplex PCR, and TCRdb kept only the in-frame ones, dropping some. The sample has fewer than 250,000 clones, 83% seen once. The sample comprised PBMCs or T cells enriched from blood (not recorded which). The receptors stem from a woman aged 35 to 49 who had been exposed to COVID-19.

This clone was detected a few times. The chain joins TRBV19 to TRBJ1-6, with TRBD1 identical over 9 bases. This CDR3 is 15 amino acids long. V gave up 6 bases and J gave up 7 bases; unmatched junction bases: 7. Per the germline V gene, CDR1 is LNHDA and CDR2 is SQIVND (reference sequence). For the CDR3, the DNA is TGTGCCAGTAGGGAACGGACAGGGGCAAATTCACCCCTCCACTTT. It translates to CASRERTGANSPLHF.

The genes are TRBV3-1 (or the pseudogene TRBV3-2) and TRBJ1-2, with D tentatively TRBD1 (6 bases). The CDR3 runs 13 residues. Germline CDR1 LGHDT, CDR2 YNNKEL (reference sequence). Trimming cost V 3 bases and J 3 bases, with 8 bases left between them. This CDR3 reads CASSQGGHYGYTF. CDR3 bases: TGTGCCAGCAGCCAGGGGGGGCACTATGGCTACACCTTC.

V and J are TRBV5-5 and TRBJ1-5; D is unresolved. This CDR3 is built from 15 residues. Germline assignment: CDR1 SGHKS and CDR2 YYEKEE (reference sequence). The V end was cut by 0 bases, the J end by 6 bases, with 13 bases between. CDR3 sequence: CASSLDWGEGQPQHF. CDR3 DNA: TGTGCCAGCAGCTTGGATTGGGGAGAGGGTCAGCCCCAGCATTTT.

Points on this clone: The junction departs from the called germline gene at one end, perhaps through a read error. The rearrangement links TRBV5-1 to TRBJ1-2, with unresolved D. The CDR3 runs 14 residues. From germline, CDR1 is SGHRS and CDR2 YFSETQ. The CDR3 loop is CASRLASPTYGYTF. The CDR3 DNA sequence: TGCGCCAGCCGCTTGGCGTCTCCCACTTATGGCTACACCTTC.

This clone is a singleton in its sample. A much larger clone sits a single nucleotide away, making a read error possible. The chain recombines TRBV9 with TRBJ1-3, with TRBD1 as a possible D gene (5 bases). Germline values: CDR1 SGDLS, CDR2 YYNGEE. V was clipped by 1 base and J by 0 bases, with 5 bases between them. The CDR3 length is 14 residues. DNA of the CDR3: TGTGCCAGCAGCGTACAGGGCTCTGGAAACACCATATATTTT. Its translation is CASSVQGSGNTIYF.

The chain joins TRBV4-1 to TRBJ1-3; possible D gene TRBD1, 5 bases. V gave up 4 bases and J gave up 0 bases, with 10 bases separating them. Germline V gene sequence: CDR1 MGHRA, CDR2 YSYEKL. The CDR3 extends over 15 amino acids. The CDR3 loop is CASSPQVDSGNTIYF. The CDR3 region has the DNA TGCGCCAGCAGCCCACAGGTGGACTCTGGAAACACCATATATTTT.

The J gene is TRBJ2-2, the V gene TRBV10-3, with a tentative D call TRBD1 (7 bases). The CDR3 is 16 amino acids. V was clipped by 0 bases and J by 2 bases, with 10 bases between them. Germline CDR1 ENHRY, CDR2 SYGVKD. The CDR3 DNA follows: TGTGCCATCAGTGAGTCGCGGGACAGCAACACCGGGGAGCTGTTTTTT. It yields the protein CAISESRDSNTGELFF.

This chain joins TRBV30 and TRBJ2-7, with 9 bases aligning to TRBD1. The CDR3 sequence is 13 residues long. Germline loops: CDR1 GTSNPN, CDR2 SVGIG (reference sequence). The V gene end was trimmed by 6 bases and the J gene end by 2 bases; junction bases not matched to a gene: 5. CDR3 DNA: TGTGCCTGCATGACAGGGGGTGCCTACGAGCAGTACTTC. The encoded protein is CACMTGGAYEQYF.

V and J are TRBV11-2 and TRBJ1-2; TRBD1 aligns across 10 bases. The CDR3 has 13 residues. The germline V gene encodes CDR1 SGHAT and CDR2 FQNNGV. Trimming removed 10 bases from V and 7 bases from J; junction bases left unmatched: 9. The DNA for the CDR3 is TGTGCCACCCTAAGACAGGGGGCAGGTGGCTACACCTTC. Its protein product is CATLRQGAGGYTF.

This chain connects TRBV5-1 to TRBJ2-3; D gene ambiguous. Germline assignment: CDR1 SGHRS and CDR2 YFSETQ. V gave up 0 bases and J gave up 6 bases, with 5 bases separating them. The CDR3 is 12 residues long. CDR3 coding DNA: TGCGCCAGCAGCTTGGATCGGGATACGCAGTATTTT. This translates into CASSLDRDTQYF. Combining the CDR3 with reference TRBV5-1 and TRBJ2-3 gives the whole variable domain KAGVTQTPRYLIKTRGQQVTLSCSPISGHRSVSWYQQTPGQGLQFLFEYFSETQRNKGNFPGRFSGRQFSNSRSEMNVSTLELGDSALYLCASSLDRDTQYFGPGTRLTVL.

This chain connects TRBV2 to TRBJ1-1, with 8 bases identical to TRBD1. The CDR3 loop spans 14 amino acids. Per the germline V gene, CDR1 is SNHLY and CDR2 is FYNNEI. J was trimmed by 6 bases and V by 6 bases; bases with no gene match: 9. CDR3 region: CASRGQATIAEAFF. CDR3 DNA sequence: TGTGCCAGCAGGGGACAGGCGACTATAGCTGAAGCTTTCTTT.

The chain has TRBV7-2 and TRBJ2-7, with 9 positions matching TRBD1. Per the germline V gene, CDR1 is SGHTA and CDR2 is FQGNSA. This CDR3 has 15 residues. Germline trimming cut 4 bases from V and 4 bases from J; bases unmatched to any gene: 8. CDR3 coding DNA: TGTGCCAGCAGCTCTAGTCCCGGGACAGGGTACGAGCAGTACTTC. Its protein product is CASSSSPGTGYEQYF.

The chain has TRBV28 and TRBJ1-2; the match to TRBD1 covers 8 bases. With V trimmed by 6 bases and J by 4 bases, 19 bases remained unmatched. The germline V gene has CDR1 MDHEN and CDR2 SYDVKM. The CDR3 loop spans 18 amino acids. This CDR3 reads CASSPRAGGFSPLYGYTF. The CDR3 nucleotides are TGTGCCAGCAGCCCCAGGGCAGGGGGCTTCTCCCCACTCTATGGCTACACCTTC.

The genes are TRBV29-1 and TRBJ1-2; no firm D call. V was trimmed by 4 bases and J by 3 bases, leaving 12 bases between them. The length of the CDR3 is 13 residues. Germline CDR1 reads SQVTM; CDR2 reads ANQGSEA. This CDR3 reads CSVANNRDYGYTF. CDR3 in DNA: TGCAGCGTTGCTAATAACAGAGACTATGGCTACACCTTC.

The chain is built from TRBV20-1 and TRBJ2-5; 9 nucleotides match TRBD2. V lost 3 bases to trimming and J lost 2 bases; unmatched junction nucleotides: 4. Per the germline V gene, CDR1 is DFQATT and CDR2 is SNEGSKA (reference sequence). The CDR3 sequence is 14 residues long. In DNA, the CDR3 is TGCAGTGCTAGTCCGGGACTAGCACAAGAGACCCAGTACTTC. It is translated as CSASPGLAQETQYF.